This T cell receptor beta chain stems from a study of long-term antiretroviral therapy in people with HIV. General study findings and limits: Pre-ART-expanded clones dominated the repertoire at all time points. HIV repertoires spanned tighter CDR3 length ranges than controls did.

CDR1 and CDR2 (germline): SNHLY, FYNNEI. V lost 7 bases and J lost 4; bases outside the gene matches: 8. The CDR3 is 14 residues long. This clone has just a few counts. Its target is not known. This was the immunoSEQ v3.0 assay at survey level. Repertoires were generated with immunoSEQ multiplex PCR, while TCRdb's copy carries only in-frame clones and drops some. The table has 7,500 to 10,000 clones, about 81% seen once. This chain connects TRBV2 to TRBJ1-1; 8 bases map to TRBD1. The source material was unsorted PBMCs, sampled 0.7 years after starting antiretroviral therapy. The TCR originated in a man aged 35 to 55 with HIV. CDR3 sequence: CASIGTGGGTEAFF. In DNA form, the CDR3 reads TGTGCCAGCATTGGGACAGGAGGGGGCACTGAAGCTTTCTTT.